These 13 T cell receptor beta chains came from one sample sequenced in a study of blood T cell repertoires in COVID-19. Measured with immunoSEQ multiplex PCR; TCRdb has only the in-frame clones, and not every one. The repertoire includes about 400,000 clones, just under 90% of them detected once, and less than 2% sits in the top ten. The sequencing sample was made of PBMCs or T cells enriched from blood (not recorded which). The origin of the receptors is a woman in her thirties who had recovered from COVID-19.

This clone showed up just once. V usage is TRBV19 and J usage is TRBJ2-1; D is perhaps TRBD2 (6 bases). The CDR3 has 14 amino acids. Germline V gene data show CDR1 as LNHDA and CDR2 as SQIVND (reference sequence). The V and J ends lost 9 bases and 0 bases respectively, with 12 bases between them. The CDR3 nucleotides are TGTGCCAGCAACGACGGGAGCTCCTACAATGAGCAGTTCTTC. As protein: CASNDGSSYNEQFF.

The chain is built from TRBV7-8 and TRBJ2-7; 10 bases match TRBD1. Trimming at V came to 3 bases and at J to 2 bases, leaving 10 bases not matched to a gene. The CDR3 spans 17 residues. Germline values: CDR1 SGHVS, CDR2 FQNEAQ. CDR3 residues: CASSFVTTGTGAYEQYF. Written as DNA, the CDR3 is TGTGCCAGCAGCTTCGTTACAACCGGGACAGGGGCCTACGAGCAGTACTTC.

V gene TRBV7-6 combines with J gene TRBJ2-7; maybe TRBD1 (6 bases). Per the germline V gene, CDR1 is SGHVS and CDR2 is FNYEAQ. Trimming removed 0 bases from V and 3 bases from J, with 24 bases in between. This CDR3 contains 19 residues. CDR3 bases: TGTGCCAGCAGCTTAGCTACAGGGTCAGGCCATCTTGAGGACTACGAGCAGTACTTC. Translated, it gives CASSLATGSGHLEDYEQYF.

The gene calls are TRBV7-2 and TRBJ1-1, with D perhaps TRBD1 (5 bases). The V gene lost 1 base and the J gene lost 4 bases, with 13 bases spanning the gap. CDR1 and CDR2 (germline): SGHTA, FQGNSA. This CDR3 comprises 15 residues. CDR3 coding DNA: TGTGCCAGCAGCTTAGAGGGCGCAGGGATCACTGAAGCTTTCTTT. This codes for CASSLEGAGITEAFF.

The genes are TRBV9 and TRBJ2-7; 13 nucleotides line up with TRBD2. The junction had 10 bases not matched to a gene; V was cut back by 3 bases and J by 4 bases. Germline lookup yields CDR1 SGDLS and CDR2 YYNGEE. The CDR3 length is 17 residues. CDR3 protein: CASSAGLAGVTAYEQYF. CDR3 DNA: TGTGCCAGCAGCGCAGGACTAGCGGGAGTCACTGCTTACGAGCAGTACTTC.

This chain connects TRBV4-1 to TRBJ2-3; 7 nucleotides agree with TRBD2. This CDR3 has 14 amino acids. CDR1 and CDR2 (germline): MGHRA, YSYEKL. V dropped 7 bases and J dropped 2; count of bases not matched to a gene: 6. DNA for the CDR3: TGCGCCAGCACCGAGCGGGGCAACACAGATACGCAGTATTTT. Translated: CASTERGNTDTQYF.

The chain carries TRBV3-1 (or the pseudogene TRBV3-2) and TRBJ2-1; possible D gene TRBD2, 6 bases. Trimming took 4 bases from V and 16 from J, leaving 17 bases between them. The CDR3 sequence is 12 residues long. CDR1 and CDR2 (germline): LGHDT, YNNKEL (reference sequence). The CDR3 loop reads CASSPTGRGIFF. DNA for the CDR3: TGTGCCAGCAGCCCTACGGGGCGGGGCATCTTCTTC.

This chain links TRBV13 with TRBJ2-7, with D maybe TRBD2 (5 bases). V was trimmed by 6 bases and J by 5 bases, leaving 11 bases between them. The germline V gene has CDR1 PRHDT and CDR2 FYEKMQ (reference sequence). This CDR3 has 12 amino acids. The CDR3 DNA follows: TGTGCCAGCAGACGTACCGGGAACGAGCAGTACTTC. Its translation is CASRRTGNEQYF. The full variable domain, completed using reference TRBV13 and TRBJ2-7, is AAGVIQSPRHLIKEKRETATLKCYPIPRHDTVYWYQQGPGQDPQFLISFYEKMQSDKGSIPDRFSAQQFSDYHSELNMSSLELGDSALYFCASRRTGNEQYFGPGTRLTVT.

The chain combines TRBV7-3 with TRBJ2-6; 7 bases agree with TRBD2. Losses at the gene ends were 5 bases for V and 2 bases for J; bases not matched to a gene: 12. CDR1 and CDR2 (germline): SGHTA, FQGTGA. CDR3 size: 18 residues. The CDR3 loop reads CASSRLPPSGTGANVLTF. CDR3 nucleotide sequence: TGTGCCAGCAGCCGCTTACCCCCTAGCGGCACTGGGGCCAACGTCCTGACTTTC.

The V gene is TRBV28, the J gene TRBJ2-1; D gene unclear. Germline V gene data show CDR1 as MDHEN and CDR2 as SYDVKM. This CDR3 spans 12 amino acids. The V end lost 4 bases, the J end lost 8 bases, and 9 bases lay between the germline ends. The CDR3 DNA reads TGTGCCAGCAGTTCGCAGAGGTATGAGCAGTTCTTC. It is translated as CASSSQRYEQFF.

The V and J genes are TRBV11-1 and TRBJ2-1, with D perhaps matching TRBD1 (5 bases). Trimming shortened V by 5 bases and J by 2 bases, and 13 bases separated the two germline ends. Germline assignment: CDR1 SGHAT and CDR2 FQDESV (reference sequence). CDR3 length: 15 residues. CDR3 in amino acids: CASSQRSGTYNEQFF. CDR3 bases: TGTGCCAGCAGCCAAAGGTCAGGGACCTACAATGAGCAGTTCTTC.

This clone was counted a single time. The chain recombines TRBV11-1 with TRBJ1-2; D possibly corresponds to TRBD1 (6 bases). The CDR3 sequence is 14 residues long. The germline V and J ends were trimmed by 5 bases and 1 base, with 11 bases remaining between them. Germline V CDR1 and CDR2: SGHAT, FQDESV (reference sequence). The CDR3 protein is CASSPLDSNYGYTF. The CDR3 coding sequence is TGTGCCAGCAGCCCCTTGGACAGTAACTATGGCTACACCTTC.

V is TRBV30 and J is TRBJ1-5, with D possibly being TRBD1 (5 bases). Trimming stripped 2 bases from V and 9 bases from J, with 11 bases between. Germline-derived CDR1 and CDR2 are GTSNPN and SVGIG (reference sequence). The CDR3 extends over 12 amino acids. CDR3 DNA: TGTGCCTGGAGTACAGGCGCCCGGCCCCAGCATTTT. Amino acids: CAWSTGARPQHF.